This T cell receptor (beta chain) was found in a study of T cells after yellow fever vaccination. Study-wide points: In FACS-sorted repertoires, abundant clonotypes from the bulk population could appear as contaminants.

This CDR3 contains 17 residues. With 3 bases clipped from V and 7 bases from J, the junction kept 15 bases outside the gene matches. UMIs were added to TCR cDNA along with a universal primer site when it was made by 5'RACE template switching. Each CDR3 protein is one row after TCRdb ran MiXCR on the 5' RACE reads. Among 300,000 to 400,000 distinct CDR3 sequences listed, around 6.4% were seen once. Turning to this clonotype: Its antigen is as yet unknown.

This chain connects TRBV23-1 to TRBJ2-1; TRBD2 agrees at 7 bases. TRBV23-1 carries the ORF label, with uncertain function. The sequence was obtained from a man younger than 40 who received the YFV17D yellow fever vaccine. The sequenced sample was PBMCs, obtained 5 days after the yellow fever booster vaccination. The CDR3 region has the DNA TGCGCCAGCAGTCATGGGGCGGGAGAGCAAGAGGGGAATGAGCAGTTCTTC. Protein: CASSHGAGEQEGNEQFF.